The clone carrying this T cell receptor (beta chain) was seen a single time. All donors were Caucasian adults living in Nashville, Tennessee. Only in-frame clones appear in the TCRdb table, and some are missing; sequencing was by immunoSEQ multiplex PCR. The sample carries over 1.5 million clones, 98% recorded once. Trimming removed 0 bases from V and 3 bases from J, with 5 bases in between. Germline V lookup: CDR1 SGHDN, CDR2 FVKESK. The CDR3 is made up of 14 amino acids. The data belong to a study of shared clonotypes between healthy human individuals. Whole-study context: CD8 memory received one plate per donor, CD8 naive two, CD4 memory three and CD4 naive three.

This sequence was found in a man aged 25-40 years in good health. V and J are TRBV14 and TRBJ1-4; D not certain. The sample was naive CD4+ T cells sorted from blood. Sample subset: CD45RA+ positively selected. DNA for the CDR3: TGTGCCAGCAGCCAAGATCGAGCTAATGAAAAACTGTTTTTT. It is translated as CASSQDRANEKLFF. Supplemented by reference TRBV14 and TRBJ1-4, the full variable domain reads EAGVTQFPSHSVIEKGQTVTLRCDPISGHDNLYWYRRVMGKEIKFLLHFVKESKQDESGMPNNRFLAERTGGTYSTLKVQPAELEDSGVYFCASSQDRANEKLFFGSGTQLSVL.